This T cell receptor (beta chain) was recorded in a study of vaccination and CD4 T cells after COVID-19. On the study more broadly: Investigators drew the post-COVID samples a median roughly 98 days after diagnosis, with a range of 35 to 161. Cultures that served as controls received a CEFX pool, an HIV-1 Nef pool, or no peptide.

An Oncomine TCR Beta short-read assay was used to sequence the DNA from cultured CD4+ T cells. TCRdb passed the PCR reads through MiXCR, listing each CDR3 protein once. The table records approximately 10,000 distinct CDR3 sequences, 34% of them present only once. CDR3 length: 12 residues. V was shortened by 2 bases and J by 3 bases, with 4 bases between the two germline ends. This clonotype is labeled as medium-sized. What it binds is not known. Stated treatment: approximately nine-day PBMC culture with coronavirus spike peptide pools or control peptides (ViraFEST assay). From the unexposed donor, CD4+ T cells were collected ahead of the COVID-19 pandemic (2011-2018).

The V and J genes are TRBV12-3 or TRBV12-4 and TRBJ1-2; D not certain. This clonotype was sampled from a human donor in good health. The sequencing input was CD4+ T cells from blood, cultured in vitro. CDR3 bases: TGTGCCAGCAGTTTAACCGACTATGGCTACACCTTC. Residues: CASSLTDYGYTF.